The clone carrying this T cell receptor (beta chain) was seen a few times. The data belong to a study of early T cells in non-severe SARS-CoV-2 infection. V lost 5 bases, J lost 7 bases, and 7 bases stayed unmatched. Germline assignment: CDR1 MDHEN and CDR2 SYDVKM. This CDR3 region has 14 residues. Unique molecular identifiers were added to individual cDNA molecules. TCRdb called the 5' RACE reads again in MiXCR, with one record for every CDR3 protein. The sample yields tens of thousands of distinct CDR3 sequences, over 7.5% seen once. This TCR derives from an adult who was a healthcare worker with PCR-confirmed SARS-CoV-2 infection or an uninfected control (not recorded which). The material sequenced was whole blood. The J gene is TRBJ1-5, the V gene TRBV28; 8 bases fit TRBD1. This CDR3 reads CASSMTGEGQPQHF. CDR3 bases: TGTGCCAGCAGTATGACAGGGGAGGGGCAGCCCCAGCATTTT.